This T cell receptor beta chain was found in a study of cytomegalovirus exposure and HLA in healthy donors (dated by TCRdb to 2016 to 2017). The study in broad terms: According to an earlier analysis of 587 of the donors, 200 million or so T cells yielded 90 million to 130 million unique TCR beta sequences and less than 300 Gb of sequence data. About 300 gigabases of sequencing data and tens of millions of unique TCR sequences were included in an early release covering about 700 HLA-typed donors. Of the 300 to 450 genotyped donors, roughly 80% were placed in the genetic ancestry cluster associated with self-reported Caucasian donors. The study aimed to test whether cataloging public T cell receptors could reveal signatures of past pathogen exposure. The T cell repertoires of 666 subjects were profiled by immunosequencing and related to cytomegalovirus serostatus. Besides the first cohort of more than 650 subjects, a separate validation cohort made up of roughly 130 different subjects was used. The study combined high-throughput TCR immunosequencing, statistical association of individual TCRs with disease status, and machine learning to predict cytomegalovirus infection status. To study patterns of TCR occurrence, a later analysis re-analyzed previously published TCR beta repertoires from several hundred donors and added high-resolution HLA genotyping. Rather than drawing on any new phenotypic data, the later analysis identified candidate immune exposures from TCR beta sequences and the way those sequences occurred across donors. An earlier analysis of 587 of the donors applied high-throughput TCR beta sequencing to assess whether each TCR beta V gene segment acted as functional or pseudogenic. Alongside the repertoire data, information on donor age, sex, ethnicity and CMV serostatus was compiled. In a later genetic analysis, genome-wide SNP genotypes for about 55% of the roughly 700 donors were used, and that subset was treated as a discovery cohort. All discovery cohort repertoires had been generated on a single sequencing platform. Class I and class II HLA loci were covered by the typing at four-digit resolution. Typing coverage varied by locus: 629-630 donors for A, B, C, DRB1 and DQB1; approximately 500 for DQA1; about 570 for DPA1; approximately 450 for DPB1. Because of strong linkage in the cohort, a handful of DR-DQ haplotypes were treated as single units for association and clustering. Among about 400 genotyped donors of the cohort, an average of roughly 230,000 unique TCR beta nucleotide sequences was sequenced per donor, of which roughly 17% were non-productive. The paper's findings and limits, for the study overall: In vitro tests confirmed that a few of the cytomegalovirus-associated TCR beta chains recognize cytomegalovirus antigens. Sequencing depth was assumed to be roughly uniform across donors in the presence/absence analyses, though that assumption may not hold. Because the 87-base-pair reads could not distinguish some IMGT-functional V segments, including TRBV6-2 and TRBV6-3, those segments were excluded. According to a later analysis, most CMV-associated TCR beta chains appeared to be HLA-restricted, and the HLA associations seemed to be driven largely by CMV exposure. In both the original and validation cohorts, the classifier was reported to diagnose cytomegalovirus status with high specificity and sensitivity. Because counts were too low, some 16 rarely observed V segments, including chromosome 9 orphons, were excluded from the earlier analysis of some 540 of the donors. In a later analysis, HLA-associated TCR beta chains showed more clonal expansion and lower generation probabilities than non-associated chains that were equally common. A later analysis found that TCR association rates varied across HLA loci, with DRB1 alleles showing the most associated TCRs and HLA-C alleles the fewest. A total of roughly 160 TCR beta chains were listed by the study as associated with cytomegalovirus. Broadly in line with IMGT annotations, most TCR beta V segments showed up in productive rearrangements about 87% or about 30% of the time in an earlier analysis of some 590 of the donors. In a later analysis, several top co-occurrence clusters were reported to appear linked to parvovirus B19, influenza, CMV and Epstein-Barr virus. According to the authors, the approach could potentially be generalized to other disease states and immunological phenotypes. Only TCR beta chains were sequenced in this cohort, and the absence of alpha or paired-chain data limited detectable features. According to a later genetic analysis, donors in an Asian-associated ancestry cluster had fewer N-insertions in productive TCRs than the roughly 660-donor mean. A later genetic analysis associated a missense DCLRE1C variant with V-gene and J-gene trimming of TCR beta chains, and an independent cohort replicated the association. Most TCR sequences were seen in very few donors, while some public TCRs were found in many individuals. A further reported finding was that TCR beta sequences accurately predicted the HLA-A and HLA-B alleles for most subjects in the first cohort. Immune exposure information for the cohort was limited to CMV serostatus. When HLA alleles, especially DR and DQ, strongly co-occurred, attributing TCR associations to individual alleles was difficult. A cluster of highly shared sequence variants was judged likely to represent a technical artifact of the sequencing pipeline. Linkage disequilibrium might explain the correlated functional status among segregating V segments, but an unknown experimental factor could not be ruled out. HLA typing was unavailable for some donors at each locus, so association tests used only the typed subset. At a false discovery rate of 0.05, a later analysis linked 16,951 TCR beta sequences to specific HLA alleles.

This clone was counted between two and nine times. The specificity of this receptor is unknown. It has no much larger one-base neighbor in the sample; base qualities were not kept. Preparation of the library involved the immunoSEQ multiplex PCR assay. A mixture of 60 forward primers for TCR Vbeta segments and 13 reverse primers for TCR Jbeta segments was used in the multiplex PCR. Amplification of the CDR3 region of rearranged TCR beta genes was performed with a multiplex PCR assay on genomic DNA. The Illumina HiSeq System was used to sequence the amplified TCR beta libraries as 87-base-pair reads. Turning to the authors' computational methods: In a later analysis, about 80 million unique TCR beta chains were counted across the 666 repertoires, and roughly 11 million of these chains were shared by at least two donors. Raw reads were error-corrected and collapsed into unique sequences with a nearest-neighbor algorithm that merged closely related sequences to remove PCR and sequencing errors. V, D and J gene segments were assigned by aligning CDR3 sequences to IMGT reference sequences. For a sequence to be retained, a match of at least six nucleotides to both a V gene segment and a J gene segment was required. A rearrangement was called productive if the CDR3 had no stop codons and remained in frame with V and J, and every other rearrangement was called non-productive. CDR3 was defined according to IMGT convention as the region running from the second conserved V-encoded cysteine to the conserved J-encoded phenylalanine. The earlier analysis of 550 to 650 of the donors excluded any sequence lacking an unambiguous match to a single V gene segment. An earlier analysis of several hundred of the donors classified V segments as functional when productive rearrangements were above 56.7% and as segregating when the standard deviation between donors was above 5%. To diagnose cytomegalovirus status from the catalog of TCR beta chain sequences, a statistical classification framework was built. In a later analysis, TCR nucleotide sequences were compared against IMGT/GENE-DB human TR gene sequences so that V and J genes could be assigned. A later analysis assigned CDR3 sequences and most-parsimonious VDJ recombination scenarios with the TCRdist pipeline. A later analysis defined each TCR beta chain by its CDR3 amino acid sequence plus V-gene family, and excluded reads lacking a unique V-gene family. A later analysis removed roughly 590 highly shared, low-generation-probability nucleotide sequences to deal with suspected cross-contamination and a sequencing artifact. A later analysis calculated a clonal expansion index for each public chain from normalized within-repertoire ranks of inferred template counts. In a later analysis, generation probabilities were computed with a VDJ recombination model fitted to out-of-frame rearrangements, and the resulting probabilities were checked against IGoR. Hypergeometric tests were used in a later analysis to score TCR-TCR, TCR-HLA and TCR-CMV co-occurrence, with a repertoire-size bias correction applied to the TCR pairs. A later analysis estimated false discovery rates by permuting HLA or CMV assignments 20 times. A later analysis grouped co-occurring TCRs with DBSCAN, adding TCRdist sequence similarity when clustering within HLA-allele-positive subsets. Co-occurrence clustering excluded repertoires with fewer than 30,000 or more than 120,000 public chains, plus five with anomalous nucleotide sharing. The table comes from immuneACCESS by way of TCRdb, which keeps in-frame sequences with V and J called. Part of the clones is missing from these tables; in studies checked, under half for an unresolved V gene and the rest for unknown reasons. For V, J and clone size, that table is used; D and trimming come from the DNA. The sample data list fewer than 95,000 clones, and around 82% of these were observed just once. The ten largest clones represent 2% to 2.5% of the sample.

The cohort comprised approximately 700 healthy bone marrow donors. At the time of sampling, every cohort member was nominally healthy, though immune exposures that went unrecorded were likely present. The donor tested CMV seronegative and was one of the 352 seronegative cohort members. A peripheral blood sample was collected from each donor, and TCR beta sequencing was performed on peripheral blood mononuclear cells. The Qiagen DNeasy Blood Extraction Kit was used to extract genomic DNA from the blood cell samples. Compared with germline, V lacks 0 bases and J lacks 4 bases; bases without a gene match: 8. From a lookup of the germline V gene, CDR1 and CDR2 are SGDLS and YYNGEE. The CDR3 starts with the cysteine, ends with the phenylalanine, and has 17 residues. Left in the record is the CDR3 DNA by itself, 51 bases read in frame from the first base.

The clonotype was recovered from a man aged 18 to 29 in good health and CMV-seronegative. The sequenced sample was PBMCs. The sequence links TRBV9 to TRBJ2-1; 9 nucleotides in the junction match TRBD2. The encoded CDR3 is CASSVARAGGPYNEQFF. At the DNA level, the sequence is TGTGCCAGCAGCGTAGCTAGGGCGGGGGGGCCATACAATGAGCAGTTCTTC.